This entry lists 25 T cell receptor beta chains sequenced from one sample in a study of shared clonotypes between healthy human individuals (dated by TCRdb to 2018 to 2021). CD8 naive samples consisted of CD45RO-negative cells that were positively selected for CCR7, yielding a CD45RA+CCR7+ population without TemRA cells. Libraries came from the immunoSEQ multiplex PCR assay. The table was pulled from immuneACCESS by TCRdb, which kept in-frame rearrangements only. Such tables lose some clones; where checked, under half of the loss comes from unresolved V genes, and the rest has no known cause. Here the sample has under 1 million clones; 90% to 98% occur a single time. About 0.21% of the sample rests with the top ten. The source material was naive CD8+ T cells sorted from blood. What the cell subset or site label conveys for this sample: CD45RA+CCR7+. These receptors came from a man aged 25 to 40 in good health.

The chain carries TRBV10-3 and TRBJ2-2, with no clear D. CDR1 is ENHRY and CDR2 is SYGVKD in the germline V gene. This CDR3 region has 16 residues. The germline V and J ends were trimmed by 10 bases and 1 base, with 19 bases remaining between them. This CDR3 is CATRLPGLKNTGELFF. The DNA of the CDR3 is TGTGCCACCCGACTTCCGGGCCTTAAGAACACCGGGGAGCTGTTTTTT.

The rearrangement joins TRBV5-1 to TRBJ1-4, with D possibly being TRBD1 (6 bases). This CDR3 comprises 15 residues. From germline, CDR1 is SGHRS and CDR2 YFSETQ. Trimming removed 6 bases at V and 3 bases at J, with 15 bases between. In DNA, the CDR3 is TGCGCCAGCAAAAACGTGGACAGACCTAATGAAAAACTGTTTTTT. The encoded protein is CASKNVDRPNEKLFF.

For this clone: The sample holds other DNA sequences that translate to the same CDR3. V and J are TRBV29-1 and TRBJ2-7; 7 bases are a match to TRBD2. V shed 3 bases and J 0 bases; nucleotides not matched to a gene: 2. Germline loops: CDR1 SQVTM, CDR2 ANQGSEA. The CDR3 totals 13 residues. The CDR3 protein is CSVERESSYEQYF. The DNA for the CDR3 is TGCAGCGTTGAGCGGGAGTCCTCCTACGAGCAGTACTTC.

This sequence joins TRBV28 and TRBJ2-1, with D maybe TRBD2 (5 bases). V lost 5 bases to trimming and J lost 4 bases, with 15 bases between them. CDR1 and CDR2 (germline): MDHEN, SYDVKM. The CDR3 consists of 15 residues. CDR3 amino acids: CASSPLRETYNEQFF. The CDR3 region has the DNA TGTGCCAGCAGTCCCCTCCGGGAAACTTACAATGAGCAGTTCTTC.

DNA for the CDR3: TGCAGCGTTGTTCGGCAGGGAGTCACTGAAGCTTTCTTT. Translation gives CSVVRQGVTEAFF. This rearrangement joins TRBV29-1 to TRBJ1-1; tentatively, D is TRBD1 (5 bases). Per the germline V gene, CDR1 is SQVTM and CDR2 is ANQGSEA. The CDR3 sequence is 13 residues long. Deletions cut 4 bases from V and 4 bases from J, with 13 bases between.

The chain carries TRBV25-1 and TRBJ2-7, with unresolved D. This CDR3 region has 15 residues. Germline V gene sequence: CDR1 MGHDK, CDR2 SYGVNS. V shed 3 bases and J shed 2 bases, with 14 bases lying between them. The CDR3 DNA sequence: TGTGCCAGCAGTGAGCGAAGCGACCCTACCTACGAGCAGTACTTC. This sequence encodes CASSERSDPTYEQYF.

This clone was found once. The CDR3 spells CASSLTGTGVLNTEAFF. As DNA, the CDR3 is TGCGCCAGCAGCTTAACCGGGACAGGAGTATTGAACACTGAAGCTTTCTTT. The V gene is TRBV5-1, the J gene TRBJ1-1, with 8 bases aligning to TRBD1. CDR1 is SGHRS and CDR2 is YFSETQ in the germline V gene. The V gene end was trimmed by 2 bases and the J gene end by 0 bases; junction bases not matched to a gene: 9. This CDR3 comprises 17 residues. Together with reference TRBV5-1 and TRBJ1-1, the CDR3 gives the full variable domain: KAGVTQTPRYLIKTRGQQVTLSCSPISGHRSVSWYQQTPGQGLQFLFEYFSETQRNKGNFPGRFSGRQFSNSRSEMNVSTLELGDSALYLCASSLTGTGVLNTEAFFGQGTRLTVV.

Comments on this clone: Other DNA sequences in this specimen translate into the identical CDR3. This rearrangement joins TRBV20-1 to TRBJ2-7; no clear D gene. Trimming removed 0 bases from V and 3 bases from J, with 3 bases in between. This CDR3 contains 11 residues. Germline lookup yields CDR1 DFQATT and CDR2 SNEGSKA (reference sequence). The CDR3 DNA reads as TGCAGTGCTAGAGAGATCTACGAGCAGTACTTC. Its translation is CSAREIYEQYF.

This clone showed up just once. V usage is TRBV5-1 and J usage is TRBJ2-5; TRBD1 aligns across 7 bases. This CDR3 is 13 amino acids long. The V and J ends lost 4 bases and 2 bases, in that order; junction bases with no gene match: 2. CDR1 and CDR2 (germline): SGHRS, YFSETQ. CDR3 in DNA: TGCGCCAGCAGCGGGGACAGTCAAGAGACCCAGTACTTC. Translated: CASSGDSQETQYF.

This chain links TRBV14 with TRBJ2-1; 13 positions agree with TRBD2. CDR1 and CDR2 from the germline V gene are SGHDN and FVKESK. The CDR3 has 15 amino acids. With V trimmed by 2 bases and J by 10 bases, 5 bases remained unmatched. The DNA of the CDR3 is TGTGCCAGCAGCCAAACTAGCGGGAGGGCCGACGAGCAGTTCTTC. This translates into CASSQTSGRADEQFF.

This chain joins TRBV2 and TRBJ1-2; 7 nucleotides line up with TRBD1. V was clipped by 6 bases and J by 10 bases; unmatched bases: 11. Germline V CDR1 and CDR2: SNHLY, FYNNEI. This CDR3 is 13 amino acids long. CDR3 bases: TGTGCCAGCAGGCCACCGGGACAGATATACTACACCTTC. Translated, it gives CASRPPGQIYYTF.

The chain has TRBV27 and TRBJ2-7; TRBD2 aligns across 9 bases. The germline CDR1 and CDR2 sequences are MNHEY and SMNVEV (reference sequence). The CDR3 consists of 16 residues. Trimming removed 4 bases from V and 4 bases from J; junction bases left unmatched: 11. The CDR3 loop is CASSSPFSGSSYEQYF. The CDR3 region has the DNA TGTGCCAGCAGTTCTCCCTTTAGCGGGAGTTCATACGAGCAGTACTTC.

The chain links TRBV7-2 to TRBJ2-7; no definite D call. Germline CDR1 reads SGHTA; CDR2 reads FQGNSA. V was cut by 5 bases and J by 0 bases, with 11 bases left in between. The CDR3 spans 14 residues. The CDR3, as DNA: TGTGCCAGCAGCCCAAACTGGAGCTCCTACGAGCAGTACTTC. The encoded protein is CASSPNWSSYEQYF.

The chain uses TRBV4-1 and TRBJ2-1, with D hard to call. The CDR3 is made up of 12 amino acids. V was shortened by 5 bases and J by 0 bases, with 2 bases between the two germline ends. Germline-derived CDR1 and CDR2 are MGHRA and YSYEKL. The chain's CDR3 is CASSDSYNEQFF. The CDR3 DNA follows: TGCGCCAGCAGCGACTCCTACAATGAGCAGTTCTTC.

This rearrangement joins TRBV7-9 to TRBJ2-7, with D uncertain. Trimming pared 5 bases from V and 0 bases from J, leaving 14 bases between. The CDR3 is 15 residues long. The germline V gene has CDR1 SEHNR and CDR2 FQNEAQ (reference sequence). CDR3 protein: CASSPPGRSSYEQYF. In nucleotides, the CDR3 is TGTGCCAGCAGCCCCCCGGGCAGGAGCTCCTACGAGCAGTACTTC.

This sequence joins TRBV19 and TRBJ2-7, with TRBD2 identical over 10 bases. Trimming cost V 4 bases and J 3 bases; bases outside gene matches: 0. There are 13 residues in the CDR3. Germline lookup yields CDR1 LNHDA and CDR2 SQIVND (reference sequence). The CDR3 region has the DNA TGTGCCAGTAGTACTAGCGGGAGCTACGAGCAGTACTTC. As protein: CASSTSGSYEQYF.

The V and J genes are TRBV7-8 and TRBJ2-7; D ambiguous. In germline, CDR1 is SGHVS, CDR2 FQNEAQ. CDR3 length: 14 amino acids. Between the trimmed V and J ends, which lost 2 bases and 3 bases, there was a span of 11 bases. This chain's CDR3 is CASSLSTDFYEQYF. CDR3 in DNA: TGTGCCAGCAGCTTAAGTACAGACTTCTACGAGCAGTACTTC.

The chain employs TRBV19 and TRBJ2-1; 8 nucleotides line up with TRBD2. The CDR3 extends over 15 amino acids. The V gene's germline CDR1 is LNHDA and CDR2 SQIVND (reference sequence). V trimming: 7 bases; J trimming: 5 bases; junction bases outside the gene matches: 10. CDR3 loop: CASTAQAGLDNEQFF. In DNA, the CDR3 is TGTGCCAGTACCGCTCAGGCGGGACTAGACAATGAGCAGTTCTTC.

This chain connects TRBV27 to TRBJ2-7; 9 bases map to TRBD2. Per the germline V gene, CDR1 is MNHEY and CDR2 is SMNVEV (reference sequence). The CDR3 has 15 residues. V lost 2 bases, J lost 7 bases, and 9 bases stayed unmatched. The DNA for the CDR3 is TGTGCCAGCAGTTTAACTGCGGGGGGGTTGTTTGAGCAGTACTTC. Translation: CASSLTAGGLFEQYF.

V usage is TRBV6-1 and J usage is TRBJ1-5; D is ambiguous. The CDR3 runs 14 residues. V was trimmed by 7 bases and J by 5 bases, leaving 15 bases between them. The V gene's germline CDR1 is MNHNS and CDR2 SASEGT. The CDR3 here is CASTLRTIYQPQHF. The CDR3 coding sequence is TGTGCCAGCACATTACGGACTATATATCAGCCCCAGCATTTT.

The chain is built from TRBV11-2 and TRBJ2-3, with D tentatively TRBD2 (5 bases). Trimming took off 4 bases at V and 0 bases at J, with 17 bases between the two ends. In germline, CDR1 is SGHAT, CDR2 FQNNGV. This CDR3 region has 17 residues. The CDR3 DNA reads as TGTGCCAGCAGCTCGACCAGCGGAGCGCCTAGCACAGATACGCAGTATTTT. Its translation: CASSSTSGAPSTDTQYF.

This clone was seen a handful of times. The J gene is TRBJ2-1, the V gene TRBV27; a weak D match, TRBD2 (6 bases). Trimming pared 3 bases from V and 4 bases from J, leaving 13 bases between. CDR1 and CDR2 from the germline V gene are MNHEY and SMNVEV (reference sequence). The CDR3 is 15 amino acids. CDR3 nucleotides: TGTGCCAGCAGTTTTGCGGGGAACGATTACAATGAGCAGTTCTTC. Translating it yields CASSFAGNDYNEQFF.

The chain employs TRBV7-9 and TRBJ1-2; 9 bases line up with TRBD1. CDR1 is SEHNR and CDR2 is FQNEAQ in the germline V gene (reference sequence). The CDR3 has 18 residues. Trimming at V came to 6 bases and at J to 0 bases, leaving 14 bases not matched to a gene. CDR3: CASRGTRDRVFTNYGYTF. For the CDR3, the DNA is TGTGCCAGCAGGGGGACCCGGGACAGGGTTTTTACTAACTATGGCTACACCTTC.

The V and J genes are TRBV4-1 and TRBJ2-7; 9 nucleotides line up with TRBD2. The CDR3 is 16 amino acids. With 4 bases clipped from V and 2 bases from J, the junction kept 9 bases outside the gene matches. Germline V CDR1 and CDR2: MGHRA, YSYEKL. Written as DNA, the CDR3 is TGCGCCAGCAGCCTACGTCTAGCGGGAACAACCTACGAGCAGTACTTC. Translated, it gives CASSLRLAGTTYEQYF.

The CDR3 region has the DNA TGTGCCAGCAGACCCGTGATGAGCTCCTACAATGAGCAGTTCTTC. The encoded protein is CASRPVMSSYNEQFF. The chain employs TRBV6-5 and TRBJ2-1; D unclear. Germline V gene sequence: CDR1 MNHEY, CDR2 SVGAGI. The CDR3 runs to 15 residues. V was clipped by 6 bases and J by 0 bases, with 12 bases between them.